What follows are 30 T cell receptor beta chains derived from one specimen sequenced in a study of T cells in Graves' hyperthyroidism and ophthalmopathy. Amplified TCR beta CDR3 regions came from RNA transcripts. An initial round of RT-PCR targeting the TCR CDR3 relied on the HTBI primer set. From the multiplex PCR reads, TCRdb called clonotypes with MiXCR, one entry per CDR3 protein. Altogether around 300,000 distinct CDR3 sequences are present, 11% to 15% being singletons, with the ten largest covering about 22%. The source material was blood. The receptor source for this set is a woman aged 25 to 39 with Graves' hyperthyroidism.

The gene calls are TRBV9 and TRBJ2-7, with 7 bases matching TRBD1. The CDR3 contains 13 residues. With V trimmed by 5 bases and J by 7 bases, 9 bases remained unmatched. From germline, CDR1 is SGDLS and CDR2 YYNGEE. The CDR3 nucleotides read TGTGCCAGCAGTGACAGGGTACTGGGAGAGCAGTACTTC. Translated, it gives CASSDRVLGEQYF.

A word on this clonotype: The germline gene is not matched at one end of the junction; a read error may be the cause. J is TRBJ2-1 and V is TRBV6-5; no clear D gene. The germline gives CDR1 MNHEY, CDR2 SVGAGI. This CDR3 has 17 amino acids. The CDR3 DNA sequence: TGTGCCAGCAGTTTCTCCCCTGCGGTGTACTCCCACAATGAGCAGTTCTTC. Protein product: CASSFSPAVYSHNEQFF.

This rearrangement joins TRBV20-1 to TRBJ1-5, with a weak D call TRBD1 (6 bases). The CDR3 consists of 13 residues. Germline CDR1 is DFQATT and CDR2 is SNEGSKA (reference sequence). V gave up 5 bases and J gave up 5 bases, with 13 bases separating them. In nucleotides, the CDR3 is TGCAGTGCTTTACCGGACAGCCATCAGCCCCAGCATTTT. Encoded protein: CSALPDSHQPQHF.

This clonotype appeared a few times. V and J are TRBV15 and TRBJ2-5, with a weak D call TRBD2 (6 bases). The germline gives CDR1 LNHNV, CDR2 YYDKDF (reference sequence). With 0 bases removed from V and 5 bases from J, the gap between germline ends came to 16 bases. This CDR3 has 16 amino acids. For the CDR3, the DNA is TGTGCCACCAGCAGAGAGGGGATACTAGCTTGGGAGACCCAGTACTTC. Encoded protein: CATSREGILAWETQYF.

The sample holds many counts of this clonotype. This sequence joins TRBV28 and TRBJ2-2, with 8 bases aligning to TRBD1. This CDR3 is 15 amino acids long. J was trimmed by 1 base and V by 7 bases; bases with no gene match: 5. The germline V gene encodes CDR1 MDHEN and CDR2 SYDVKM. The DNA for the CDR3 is TGTGCCAGCACCCGACAGGGGCTGAACACCGGGGAGCTGTTTTTT. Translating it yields CASTRQGLNTGELFF.

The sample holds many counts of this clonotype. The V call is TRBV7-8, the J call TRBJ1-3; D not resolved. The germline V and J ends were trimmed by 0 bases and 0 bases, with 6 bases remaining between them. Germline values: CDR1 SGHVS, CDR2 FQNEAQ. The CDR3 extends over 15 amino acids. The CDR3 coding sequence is TGTGCCAGCAGCTTAGCGGCAGGCTCTGGAAACACCATATATTTT. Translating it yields CASSLAAGSGNTIYF.

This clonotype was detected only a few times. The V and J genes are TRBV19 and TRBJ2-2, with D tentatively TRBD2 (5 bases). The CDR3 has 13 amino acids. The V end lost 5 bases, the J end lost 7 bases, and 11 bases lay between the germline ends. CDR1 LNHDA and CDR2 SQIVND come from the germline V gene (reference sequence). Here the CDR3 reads CASSLYRDGELFF. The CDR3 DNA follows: TGTGCCAGTAGTCTTTATCGGGACGGGGAGCTGTTTTTT.

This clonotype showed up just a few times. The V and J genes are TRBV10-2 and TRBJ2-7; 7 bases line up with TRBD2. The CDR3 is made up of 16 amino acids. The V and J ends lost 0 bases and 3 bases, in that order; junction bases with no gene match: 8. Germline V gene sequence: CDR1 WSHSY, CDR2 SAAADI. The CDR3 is CASSESRVGGSYEQYF. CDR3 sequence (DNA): TGCGCCAGCAGTGAGTCGAGGGTGGGGGGGAGCTACGAGCAGTACTTC.

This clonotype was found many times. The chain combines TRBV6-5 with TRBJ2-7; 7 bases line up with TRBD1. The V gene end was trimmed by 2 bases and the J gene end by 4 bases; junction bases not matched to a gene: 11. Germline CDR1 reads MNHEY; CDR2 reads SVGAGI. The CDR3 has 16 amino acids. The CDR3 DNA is TGTGCCAGCAGTTACCCAACCGGGGACAGTCCATACGAGCAGTACTTC. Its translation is CASSYPTGDSPYEQYF.

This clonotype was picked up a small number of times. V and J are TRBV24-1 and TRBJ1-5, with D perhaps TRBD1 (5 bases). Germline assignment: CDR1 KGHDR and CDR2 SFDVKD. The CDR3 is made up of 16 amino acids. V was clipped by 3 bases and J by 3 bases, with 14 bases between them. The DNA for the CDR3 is TGTGCCACCAGTGATACCGGGACGGGTATCAATCAGCCCCAGCATTTT. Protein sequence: CATSDTGTGINQPQHF.

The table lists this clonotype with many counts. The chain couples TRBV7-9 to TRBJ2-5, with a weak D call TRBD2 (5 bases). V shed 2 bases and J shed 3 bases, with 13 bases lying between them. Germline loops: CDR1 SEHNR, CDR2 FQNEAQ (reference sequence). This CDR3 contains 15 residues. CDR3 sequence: CASSLRRLPEETQYF. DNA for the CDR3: TGTGCCAGCAGCTTAAGGAGGTTGCCGGAAGAGACCCAGTACTTC.

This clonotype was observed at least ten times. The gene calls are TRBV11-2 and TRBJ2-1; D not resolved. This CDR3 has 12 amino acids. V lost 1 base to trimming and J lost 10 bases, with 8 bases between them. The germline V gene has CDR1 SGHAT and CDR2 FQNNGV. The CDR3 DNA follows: TGTGCCAGCAGCTTAGTTGCGAGGGAGCAGTTCTTC. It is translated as CASSLVAREQFF. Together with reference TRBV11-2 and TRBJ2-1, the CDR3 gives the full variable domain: EAGVAQSPRYKIIEKRQSVAFWCNPISGHATLYWYQQILGQGPKLLIQFQNNGVVDDSQLPKDRFSAERLKGVDSTLKIQPAKLEDSAVYLCASSLVAREQFFGPGTRLTVL.

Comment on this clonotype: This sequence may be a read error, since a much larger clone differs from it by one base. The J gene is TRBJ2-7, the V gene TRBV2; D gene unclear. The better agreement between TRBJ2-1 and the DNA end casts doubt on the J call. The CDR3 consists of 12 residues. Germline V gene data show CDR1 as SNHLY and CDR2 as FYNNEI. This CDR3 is CASSLDTYEQFF. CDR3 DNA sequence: TGTGCCAGCAGCCTCGACACCTACGAGCAGTTCTTC.

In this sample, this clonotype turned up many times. The CDR3 protein is CASSYGTEGGGYTF. The CDR3 DNA reads TGTGCCAGCAGTTATGGGACGGAGGGCGGGGGCTACACCTTC. The genes are TRBV6-5 and TRBJ1-2; weak D call: TRBD1 (5 bases). CDR3 length: 14 residues. Germline assignment: CDR1 MNHEY and CDR2 SVGAGI. Between the trimmed V and J ends, which lost 3 bases and 8 bases, there was a span of 16 bases.

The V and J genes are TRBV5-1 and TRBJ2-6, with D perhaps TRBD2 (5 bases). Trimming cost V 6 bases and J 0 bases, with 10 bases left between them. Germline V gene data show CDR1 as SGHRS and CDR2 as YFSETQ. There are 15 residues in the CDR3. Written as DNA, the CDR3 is TGCGCCAGCACGACTACAGCCTCTGGGGCCAACGTCCTGACTTTC. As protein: CASTTTASGANVLTF.

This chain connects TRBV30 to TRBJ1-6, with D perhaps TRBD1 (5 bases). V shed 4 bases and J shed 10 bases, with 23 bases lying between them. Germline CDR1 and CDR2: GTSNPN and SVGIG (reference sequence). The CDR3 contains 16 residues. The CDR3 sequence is CAWNPAPSGRRSPLHF. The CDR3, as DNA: TGTGCCTGGAATCCAGCACCCTCGGGGCGGAGGTCACCCCTCCACTTT.

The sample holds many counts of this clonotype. In DNA form, the CDR3 reads TGCAGTGCTAGCGCGGGACGTTTGGACGAGCAGTACTTC. Protein: CSASAGRLDEQYF. The chain joins TRBV20-1 to TRBJ2-7; D is perhaps TRBD2 (6 bases). CDR3 size: 13 residues. V dropped 3 bases and J dropped 5 bases, with 14 bases sitting between them. The V gene's germline CDR1 is DFQATT and CDR2 SNEGSKA (reference sequence).

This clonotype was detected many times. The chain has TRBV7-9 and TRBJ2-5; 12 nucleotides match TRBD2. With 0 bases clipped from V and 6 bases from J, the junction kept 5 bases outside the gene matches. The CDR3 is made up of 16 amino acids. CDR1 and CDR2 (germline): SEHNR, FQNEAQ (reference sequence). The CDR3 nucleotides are TGTGCCAGCAGCTTAGCCTTGACTAGCGGGAGAAAGACCCAGTACTTC. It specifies CASSLALTSGRKTQYF.

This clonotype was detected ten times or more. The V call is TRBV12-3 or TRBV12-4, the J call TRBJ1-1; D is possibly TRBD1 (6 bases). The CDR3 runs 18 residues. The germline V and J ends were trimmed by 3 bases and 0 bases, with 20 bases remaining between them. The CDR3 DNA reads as TGTGCCAGCAGTTTCGGTTACTTCTCGAGGACAGTGAACACTGAAGCTTTCTTT. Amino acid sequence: CASSFGYFSRTVNTEAFF.

The CDR3 region has the DNA TGTGCCAGCAGTGTCGGTCACGCCACGAACACCGGGGAGCTGTTTTTT. It yields the protein CASSVGHATNTGELFF. This sequence joins TRBV27 and TRBJ2-2; no reliable D call. V lost 5 bases, J lost 0 bases, and 13 bases lay in between. Germline CDR1 reads MNHEY; CDR2 reads SMNVEV (reference sequence). The CDR3 totals 16 residues.

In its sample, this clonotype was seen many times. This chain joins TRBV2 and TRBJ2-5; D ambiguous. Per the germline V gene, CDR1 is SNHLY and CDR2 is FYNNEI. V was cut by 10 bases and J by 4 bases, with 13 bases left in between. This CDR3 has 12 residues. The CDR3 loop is CATTMDPETQYF. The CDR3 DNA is TGTGCCACCACGATGGACCCAGAGACCCAGTACTTC. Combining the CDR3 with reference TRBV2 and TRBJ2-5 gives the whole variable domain EPEVTQTPSHQVTQMGQEVILRCVPISNHLYFYWYRQILGQKVEFLVSFYNNEISEKSEIFDDQFSVERPDGSNFTLKIRSTKLEDSAMYFCATTMDPETQYFGPGTRLLVL.

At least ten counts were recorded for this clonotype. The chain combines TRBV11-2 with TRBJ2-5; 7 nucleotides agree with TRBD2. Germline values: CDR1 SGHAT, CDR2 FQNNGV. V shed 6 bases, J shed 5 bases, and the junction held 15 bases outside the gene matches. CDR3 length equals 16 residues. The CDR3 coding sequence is TGTGCCAGCAGTGTTGAGTCTAGCGGATGGGGGGAGACCCAGTACTTC. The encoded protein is CASSVESSGWGETQYF.

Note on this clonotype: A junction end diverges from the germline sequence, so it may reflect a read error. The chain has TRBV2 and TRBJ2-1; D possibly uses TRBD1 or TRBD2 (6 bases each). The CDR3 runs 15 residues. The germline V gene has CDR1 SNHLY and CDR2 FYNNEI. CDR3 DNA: TGTGCCAACAGTGTTGGCAGGGGCGGGAACAATGAGCAGTTCTTC. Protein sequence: CANSVGRGGNNEQFF.

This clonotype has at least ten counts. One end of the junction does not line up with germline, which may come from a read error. DNA of the CDR3: TGTGCCAGCAGCCCTCCAGGGACAGGGGGCTACGAGCAGTGCTTC. This sequence encodes CASSPPGTGGYEQCF. The gene calls are TRBV28 and TRBJ2-7; 12 nucleotides align to TRBD1. The CDR3 runs to 15 residues. Per the germline V gene, CDR1 is MDHEN and CDR2 is SYDVKM.

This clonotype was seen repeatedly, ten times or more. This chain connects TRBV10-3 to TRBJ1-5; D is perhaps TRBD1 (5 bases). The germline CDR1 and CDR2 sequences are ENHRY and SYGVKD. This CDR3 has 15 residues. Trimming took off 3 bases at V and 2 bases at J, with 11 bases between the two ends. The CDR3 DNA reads TGTGCCATCAGTGAAGGGGCTATGCGCAATCAGCCCCAGCATTTT. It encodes CAISEGAMRNQPQHF.

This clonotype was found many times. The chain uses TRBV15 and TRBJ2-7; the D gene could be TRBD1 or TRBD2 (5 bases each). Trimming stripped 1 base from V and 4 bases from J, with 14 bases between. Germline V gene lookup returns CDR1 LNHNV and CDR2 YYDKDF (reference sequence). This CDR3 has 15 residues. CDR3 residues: CATSRGGQGAYEQYF. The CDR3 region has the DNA TGTGCCACCAGCAGAGGAGGGCAGGGTGCATACGAGCAGTACTTC.

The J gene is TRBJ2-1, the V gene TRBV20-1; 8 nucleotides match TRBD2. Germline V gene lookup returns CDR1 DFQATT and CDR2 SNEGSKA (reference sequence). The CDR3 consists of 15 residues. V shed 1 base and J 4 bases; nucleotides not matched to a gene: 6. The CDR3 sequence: CSARAFSGTYNEQFF. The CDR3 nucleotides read TGCAGTGCTAGAGCCTTTAGCGGGACTTACAATGAGCAGTTCTTC.

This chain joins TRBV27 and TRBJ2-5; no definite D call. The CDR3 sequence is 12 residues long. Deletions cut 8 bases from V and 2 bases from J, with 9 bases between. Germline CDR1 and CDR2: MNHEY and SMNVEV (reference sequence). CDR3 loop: CASGRTQETQYF. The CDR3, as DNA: TGTGCCAGCGGTAGAACGCAAGAGACCCAGTACTTC.

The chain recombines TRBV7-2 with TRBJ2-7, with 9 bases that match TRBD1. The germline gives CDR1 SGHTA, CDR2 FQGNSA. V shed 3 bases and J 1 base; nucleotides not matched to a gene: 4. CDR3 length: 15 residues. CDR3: CASSLLGQGSYEQYF. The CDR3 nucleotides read TGTGCCAGCAGCTTGTTAGGACAGGGGTCCTACGAGCAGTACTTC.

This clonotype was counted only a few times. The CDR3 region is CASTPWQGGGELFF. CDR3 bases: TGTGCCAGCACCCCCTGGCAGGGGGGCGGGGAGCTGTTTTTT. The rearrangement uses TRBV28 and TRBJ2-2; possible D gene TRBD1, 7 bases. V was clipped by 7 bases and J by 7 bases, with 16 bases between them. The CDR3 sequence is 14 residues long. Germline lookup yields CDR1 MDHEN and CDR2 SYDVKM.